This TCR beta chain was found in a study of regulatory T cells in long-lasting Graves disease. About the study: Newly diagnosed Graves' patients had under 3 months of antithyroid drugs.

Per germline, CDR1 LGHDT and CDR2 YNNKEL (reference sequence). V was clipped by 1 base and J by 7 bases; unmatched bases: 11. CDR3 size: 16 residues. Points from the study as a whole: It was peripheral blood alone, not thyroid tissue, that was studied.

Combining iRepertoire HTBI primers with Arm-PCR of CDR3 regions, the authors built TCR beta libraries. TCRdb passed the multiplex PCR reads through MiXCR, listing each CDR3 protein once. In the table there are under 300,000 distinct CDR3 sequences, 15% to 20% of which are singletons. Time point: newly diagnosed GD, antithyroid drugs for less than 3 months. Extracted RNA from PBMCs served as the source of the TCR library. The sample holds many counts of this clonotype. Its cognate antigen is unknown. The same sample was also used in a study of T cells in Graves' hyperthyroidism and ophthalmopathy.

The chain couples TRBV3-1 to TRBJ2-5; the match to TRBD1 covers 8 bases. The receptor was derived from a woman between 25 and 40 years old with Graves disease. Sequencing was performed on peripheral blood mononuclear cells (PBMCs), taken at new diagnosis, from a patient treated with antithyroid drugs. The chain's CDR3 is CASSQAIRQGIVTQYF. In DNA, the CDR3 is TGTGCCAGCAGCCAAGCGATAAGACAGGGGATTGTGACCCAGTACTTC.